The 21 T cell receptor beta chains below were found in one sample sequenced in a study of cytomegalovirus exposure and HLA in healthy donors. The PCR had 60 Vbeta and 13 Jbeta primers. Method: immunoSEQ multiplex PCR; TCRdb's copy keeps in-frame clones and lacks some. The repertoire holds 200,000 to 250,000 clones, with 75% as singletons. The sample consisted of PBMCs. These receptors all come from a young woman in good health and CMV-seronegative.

The CDR3 DNA reads TGTGCCAGCAGCCCACGGGACAACAATGAGCAGTTCTTC. Translation gives CASSPRDNNEQFF. This chain connects TRBV9 to TRBJ2-1, with D perhaps matching TRBD1 (6 bases). This CDR3 has 13 amino acids. CDR1 and CDR2 from the germline V gene are SGDLS and YYNGEE. Trimming cost V 4 bases and J 5 bases, with 10 bases left between them.

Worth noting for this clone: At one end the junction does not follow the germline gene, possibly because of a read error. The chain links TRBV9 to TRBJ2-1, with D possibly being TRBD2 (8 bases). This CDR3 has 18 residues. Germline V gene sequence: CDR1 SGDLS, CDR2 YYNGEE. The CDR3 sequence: CAISGGGQANFLYNEQFF. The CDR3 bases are TGTGCCATCAGCGGGGGCGGACAGGCAAACTTCCTATACAATGAGCAGTTCTTC. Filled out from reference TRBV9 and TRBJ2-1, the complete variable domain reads DSGVTQTPKHLITATGQRVTLRCSPRSGDLSVYWYQQSLDQGLQFLIQYYNGEERAKGNILERFSAQQFPDLHSELNLSSLELGDSALYFCAISGGGQANFLYNEQFFGPGTRLTVL.

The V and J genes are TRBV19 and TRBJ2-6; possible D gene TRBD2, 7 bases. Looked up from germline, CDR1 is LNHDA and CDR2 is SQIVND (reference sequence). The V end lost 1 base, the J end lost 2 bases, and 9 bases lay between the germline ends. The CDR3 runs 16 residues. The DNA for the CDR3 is TGTGCCAGTAGTATAGGGGGGGGCACTGGGGCCAACGTCCTGACTTTC. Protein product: CASSIGGGTGANVLTF.

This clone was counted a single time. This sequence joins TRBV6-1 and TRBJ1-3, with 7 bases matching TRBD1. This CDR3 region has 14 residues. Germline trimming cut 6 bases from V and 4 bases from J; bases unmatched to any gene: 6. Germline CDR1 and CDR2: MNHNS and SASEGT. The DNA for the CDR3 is TGTGCCAGCAGCCTAACAGGGGTCGGAAACACCATATATTTT. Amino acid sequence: CASSLTGVGNTIYF.

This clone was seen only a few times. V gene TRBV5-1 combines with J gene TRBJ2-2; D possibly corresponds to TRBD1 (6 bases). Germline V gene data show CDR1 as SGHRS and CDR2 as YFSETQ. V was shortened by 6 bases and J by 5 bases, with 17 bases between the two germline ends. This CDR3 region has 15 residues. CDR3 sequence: CASTWDTPRTGELFF. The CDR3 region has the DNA TGCGCCAGCACCTGGGACACCCCTCGGACCGGGGAGCTGTTTTTT.

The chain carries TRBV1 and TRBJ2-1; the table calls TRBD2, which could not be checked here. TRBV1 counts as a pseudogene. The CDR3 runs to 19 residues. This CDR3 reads CTSSQGRPDLAGVSNEQFF. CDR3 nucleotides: TGCACCAGCAGCCAAGGAAGACCGGACCTAGCGGGAGTTTCAAATGAGCAGTTCTTC.

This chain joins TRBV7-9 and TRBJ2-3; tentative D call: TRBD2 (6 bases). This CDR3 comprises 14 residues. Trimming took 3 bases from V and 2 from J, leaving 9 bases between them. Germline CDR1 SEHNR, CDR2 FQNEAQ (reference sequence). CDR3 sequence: CASSLQGLTDTQYF. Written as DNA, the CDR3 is TGTGCCAGCAGCTTGCAGGGACTCACAGATACGCAGTATTTT.

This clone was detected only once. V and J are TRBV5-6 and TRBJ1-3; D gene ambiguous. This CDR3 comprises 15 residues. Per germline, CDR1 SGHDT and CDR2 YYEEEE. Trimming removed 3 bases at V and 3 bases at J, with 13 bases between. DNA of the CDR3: TGTGCCAGCAGCTCCGGGAGTTTGCGTGGAAACACCATATATTTT. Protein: CASSSGSLRGNTIYF.

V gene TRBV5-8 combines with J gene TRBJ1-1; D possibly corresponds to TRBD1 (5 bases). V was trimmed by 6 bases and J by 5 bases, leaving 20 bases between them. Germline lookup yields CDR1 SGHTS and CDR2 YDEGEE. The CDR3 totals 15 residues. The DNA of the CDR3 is TGTGCCAGCATCTCCAGGAGGGGCCTCTGGACTGAAGCTTTCTTT. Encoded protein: CASISRRGLWTEAFF.

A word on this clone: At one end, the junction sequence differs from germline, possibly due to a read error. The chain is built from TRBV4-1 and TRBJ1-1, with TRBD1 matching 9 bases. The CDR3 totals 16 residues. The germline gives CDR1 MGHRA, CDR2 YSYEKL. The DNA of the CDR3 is TGTGCCAGCAGCCCGGACAGGGGCTCCAAGATACCTGAAGCTTTCTTT. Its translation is CASSPDRGSKIPEAFF.

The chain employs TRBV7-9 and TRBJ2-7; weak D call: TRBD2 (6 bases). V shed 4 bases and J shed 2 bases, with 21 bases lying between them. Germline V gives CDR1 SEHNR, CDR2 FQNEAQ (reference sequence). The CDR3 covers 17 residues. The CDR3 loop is CASSSPTRLALAYEQYF. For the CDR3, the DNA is TGTGCCAGCAGCTCCCCAACCCGCCTAGCGCTGGCCTACGAGCAGTACTTC.

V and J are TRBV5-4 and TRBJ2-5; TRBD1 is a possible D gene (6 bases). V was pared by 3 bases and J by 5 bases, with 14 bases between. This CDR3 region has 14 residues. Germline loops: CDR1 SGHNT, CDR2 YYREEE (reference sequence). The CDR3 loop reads CASSSVGQGETQYF. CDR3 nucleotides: TGTGCCAGCAGCTCGGTAGGGCAGGGGGAGACCCAGTACTTC.

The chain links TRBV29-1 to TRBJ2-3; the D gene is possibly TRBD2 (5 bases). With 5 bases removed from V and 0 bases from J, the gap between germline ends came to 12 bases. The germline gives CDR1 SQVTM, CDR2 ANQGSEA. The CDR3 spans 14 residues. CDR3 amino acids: CSVTLSGSTDTQYF. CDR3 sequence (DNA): TGCAGCGTTACTCTCAGCGGAAGCACAGATACGCAGTATTTT.

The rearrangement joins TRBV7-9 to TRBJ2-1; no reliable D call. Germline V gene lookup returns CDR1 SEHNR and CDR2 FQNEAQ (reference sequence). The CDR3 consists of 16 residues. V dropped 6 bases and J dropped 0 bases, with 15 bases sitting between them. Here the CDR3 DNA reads TGTGCCAGCAGTCCCTCACACCCTAGCTCCTACAATGAGCAGTTCTTC. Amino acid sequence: CASSPSHPSSYNEQFF.

The CDR3 bases are TGTGCCAGCAGCTTAGAAGGGGTGTGGGAGACCCAGTACTTC. Translating it yields CASSLEGVWETQYF. J is TRBJ2-5 and V is TRBV11-2; tentatively, D is TRBD1 (5 bases). V lost 0 bases and J lost 5, with 10 bases in between. Germline V gene lookup returns CDR1 SGHAT and CDR2 FQNNGV. CDR3 size: 14 residues. The full variable domain, completed using reference TRBV11-2 and TRBJ2-5, is EAGVAQSPRYKIIEKRQSVAFWCNPISGHATLYWYQQILGQGPKLLIQFQNNGVVDDSQLPKDRFSAERLKGVDSTLKIQPAKLEDSAVYLCASSLEGVWETQYFGPGTRLLVL.

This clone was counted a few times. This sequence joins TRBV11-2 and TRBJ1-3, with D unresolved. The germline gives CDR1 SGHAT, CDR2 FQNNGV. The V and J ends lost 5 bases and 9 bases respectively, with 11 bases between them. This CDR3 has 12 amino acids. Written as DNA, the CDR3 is TGTGCCAGCAGCCCAACCTCAGTCACCATATATTTT. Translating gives CASSPTSVTIYF.

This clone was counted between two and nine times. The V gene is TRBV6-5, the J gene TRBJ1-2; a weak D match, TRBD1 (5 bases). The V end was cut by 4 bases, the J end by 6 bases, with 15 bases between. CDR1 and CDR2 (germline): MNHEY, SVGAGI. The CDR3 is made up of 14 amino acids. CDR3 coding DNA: TGTGCCAGCAGTTCCCTGGACGGGGGAAATGGCTACACCTTC. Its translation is CASSSLDGGNGYTF.

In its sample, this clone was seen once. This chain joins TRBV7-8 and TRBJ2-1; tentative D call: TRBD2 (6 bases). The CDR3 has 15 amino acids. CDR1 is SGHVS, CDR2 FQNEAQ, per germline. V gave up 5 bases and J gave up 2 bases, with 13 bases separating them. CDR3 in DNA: TGTGCCAGCAGCAAAAGCGGGCCCACCTACAATGAGCAGTTCTTC. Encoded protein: CASSKSGPTYNEQFF.

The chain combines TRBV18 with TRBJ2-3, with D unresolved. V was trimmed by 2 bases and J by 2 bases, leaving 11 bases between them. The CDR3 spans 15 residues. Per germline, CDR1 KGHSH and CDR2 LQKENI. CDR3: CASSPSAEPTDTQYF. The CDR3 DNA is TGTGCCAGCTCACCATCGGCGGAGCCCACAGATACGCAGTATTTT.

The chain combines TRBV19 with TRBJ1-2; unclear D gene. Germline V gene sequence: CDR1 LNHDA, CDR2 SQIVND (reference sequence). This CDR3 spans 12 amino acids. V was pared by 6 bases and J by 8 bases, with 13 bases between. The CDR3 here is CASRARLGGYTF. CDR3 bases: TGTGCCAGTAGGGCCAGGTTGGGCGGCTACACCTTC.

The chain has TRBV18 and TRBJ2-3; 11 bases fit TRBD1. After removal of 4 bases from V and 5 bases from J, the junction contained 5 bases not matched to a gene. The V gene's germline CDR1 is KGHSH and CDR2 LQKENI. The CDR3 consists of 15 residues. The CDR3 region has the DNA TGTGCCAGCTCACTAGGACAGGGGGCCGGAGATACGCAGTATTTT. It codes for CASSLGQGAGDTQYF. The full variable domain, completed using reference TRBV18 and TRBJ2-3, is NAGVMQNPRHLVRRRGQEARLRCSPMKGHSHVYWYRQLPEEGLKFMVYLQKENIIDESGMPKERFSAEFPKEGPSILRIQQVVRGDSAAYFCASSLGQGAGDTQYFGPGTRLTVL.